This entry lists 2 T cell receptor beta chains sequenced from one sample in a study of neoadjuvant anti-PD-1 for oral cavity cancer. Sequencing used immunoSEQ multiplex PCR; TCRdb keeps in-frame clones, though not all of them. The sample consists of about 14,000 clones, over 55% of them appearing once. Sequenced material: PBMCs, taken before nivolumab (anti-PD-1) treatment. These receptor sequences come from a person between 35 and 79 years old with oral cavity squamous cell carcinoma.

V and J are TRBV29-1 and TRBJ2-1; D call uncertain. V dropped 6 bases and J dropped 1 base, with 16 bases sitting between them. The CDR3 covers 15 residues. Germline V lookup: CDR1 SQVTM, CDR2 ANQGSEA. The CDR3 reads CSVPPKEGSYNEQFF. The CDR3 nucleotides are TGCAGCGTACCCCCAAAGGAAGGATCCTACAATGAGCAGTTCTTC.

This clone was seen only once. The chain has TRBV30 and TRBJ2-5; no definite D call. The CDR3 has 11 amino acids. Deletions cut 1 base from V and 4 bases from J, with 4 bases between. Looked up from germline, CDR1 is GTSNPN and CDR2 is SVGIG (reference sequence). DNA of the CDR3: TGTGCCTGGAGTGGGGCAGAGACCCAGTACTTC. It is translated as CAWSGAETQYF.